One sample yielded the 29 T cell receptor beta chains listed below, sequenced in a study of blood T cells in healthy people across ages. The authors ran a second PCR of about 6 to 11 cycles using a sample-barcoded 5' primer and a J-beta primer mix. TCRdb re-called the 5' RACE reads through MiXCR, storing one row per CDR3 protein. Of hundreds of thousands of distinct CDR3 sequences listed, around 45% are singletons. Sequencing was carried out using blood. The receptors shown here come from a man older than 75 in good health.

The rearrangement joins TRBV7-2 to TRBJ2-1; TRBD2 is a possible D gene (5 bases). The CDR3 runs to 16 residues. Germline CDR1 and CDR2: SGHTA and FQGNSA. V was clipped by 1 base and J by 8 bases, with 18 bases between them. The CDR3 DNA sequence: TGTGCCAGCAGCTTAGATCGGTCGAGGGCTGCCCATGAGCAGTTCTTC. Encoded protein: CASSLDRSRAAHEQFF.

This chain connects TRBV10-3 to TRBJ2-7; D call uncertain. The CDR3 sequence is 14 residues long. Trimming shortened V by 4 bases and J by 3 bases, and 13 bases separated the two germline ends. Germline CDR1 and CDR2: ENHRY and SYGVKD. The CDR3 region has the DNA TGTGCCATCAGTGGAAATAGCCCCAACTACGAGCAGTACTTC. Its translation: CAISGNSPNYEQYF.

This chain connects TRBV20-1 to TRBJ2-4; D is uncertain. The DNA end lines up better with TRBJ2-7; the J call may be wrong. Germline V gene data show CDR1 as DFQATT and CDR2 as SNEGSKA (reference sequence). The CDR3 is 12 amino acids. CDR3 protein: CSASVPPYEQYF. CDR3 nucleotide sequence: TGCAGTGCTAGCGTTCCGCCCTACGAGCAGTACTTC.

V usage is TRBV29-1 and J usage is TRBJ2-1; TRBD2 matches at 11 bases. The CDR3 extends over 15 amino acids. V lost 4 bases, J lost 9 bases, and 11 bases stayed unmatched. Germline CDR1 SQVTM, CDR2 ANQGSEA. The CDR3 region is CSVVGTSGRKSEQFF. The CDR3 nucleotides read TGCAGCGTTGTAGGTACTAGCGGGAGAAAAAGTGAGCAGTTCTTC.

The V call is TRBV28, the J call TRBJ1-2; D is unclear. Per germline, CDR1 MDHEN and CDR2 SYDVKM. The CDR3 has 14 amino acids. The V and J ends lost 6 bases and 8 bases respectively, with 19 bases between them. The CDR3 spells CASSPSQRGPGYTF. As DNA, the CDR3 is TGTGCCAGCAGCCCTTCGCAAAGAGGGCCCGGCTACACCTTC.

In its sample, this clonotype was seen a few times. V is TRBV2 and J is TRBJ2-5, with no clear D. CDR1 and CDR2 from the germline V gene are SNHLY and FYNNEI. There are 13 residues in the CDR3. V lost 2 bases to trimming and J lost 5 bases, with 9 bases between them. The CDR3 protein is CASSESEVETQYF. CDR3 DNA: TGTGCCAGCAGTGAAAGCGAGGTGGAGACCCAGTACTTC. Supplemented by reference TRBV2 and TRBJ2-5, the full variable domain reads EPEVTQTPSHQVTQMGQEVILRCVPISNHLYFYWYRQILGQKVEFLVSFYNNEISEKSEIFDDQFSVERPDGSNFTLKIRSTKLEDSAMYFCASSESEVETQYFGPGTRLLVL.

This clonotype has a handful of counts. V gene TRBV20-1 combines with J gene TRBJ1-1; a weak D match, TRBD1 (5 bases). Germline V lookup: CDR1 DFQATT, CDR2 SNEGSKA (reference sequence). The CDR3 is made up of 12 amino acids. V lost 3 bases to trimming and J lost 3 bases, with 8 bases between them. This chain's CDR3 is CSASLGDTEAFF. Here the CDR3 DNA reads TGCAGTGCTAGCTTAGGGGACACTGAAGCTTTCTTT.

This clonotype was seen more than once but under ten times. The chain recombines TRBV29-1 with TRBJ2-7; TRBD1 or TRBD2 may be the D gene (5 bases each). The CDR3 spans 13 residues. The V gene lost 5 bases and the J gene lost 1 base, with 12 bases spanning the gap. Looked up from germline, CDR1 is SQVTM and CDR2 is ANQGSEA. The CDR3 is CSVPGPSSYEQYF. DNA of the CDR3: TGCAGCGTTCCGGGGCCATCATCCTACGAGCAGTACTTC.

This clonotype was observed a few times. The chain carries TRBV14 and TRBJ2-4, with D maybe TRBD2 (6 bases). CDR1 SGHDN and CDR2 FVKESK come from the germline V gene. V lost 3 bases and J lost 9, with 12 bases in between. CDR3 length: 13 amino acids. Here the CDR3 DNA reads TGTGCCAGCAGCCAGAGGGGAGGTCCCATTCAGTACTTC. Translating it yields CASSQRGGPIQYF.

The V and J genes are TRBV20-1 and TRBJ1-1; D is undetermined. CDR1 and CDR2 from the germline V gene are DFQATT and SNEGSKA (reference sequence). V was trimmed by 3 bases and J by 10 bases, leaving 21 bases between them. The CDR3 runs 14 residues. CDR3 nucleotides: TGCAGTGCTAGGGAACCCTCAATGGGTTTATCAGCTTTCTTT. Residues: CSAREPSMGLSAFF.

The rearrangement uses TRBV24-1 and TRBJ2-1; D not resolved. V lost 4 bases and J lost 3, with 15 bases in between. The CDR3 extends over 16 amino acids. Germline CDR1 and CDR2: KGHDR and SFDVKD. Written as DNA, the CDR3 is TGTGCCACCAGTGACCCCGACTTTGGCCTCTACAATGAGCAGTTCTTC. It codes for CATSDPDFGLYNEQFF.

The genes are TRBV28 and TRBJ1-1; tentatively, D is TRBD1 (6 bases). Germline lookup yields CDR1 MDHEN and CDR2 SYDVKM. This CDR3 region has 15 residues. The V gene lost 2 bases and the J gene lost 8 bases, with 18 bases spanning the gap. CDR3 sequence: CASSLPGGGLREAFF. CDR3 in DNA: TGTGCCAGCAGTTTACCCGGAGGGGGGTTGAGAGAAGCTTTCTTT. The full variable domain, with the rest looked up from reference TRBV28 and TRBJ1-1, is DVKVTQSSRYLVKRTGEKVFLECVQDMDHENMFWYRQDPGLGLRLIYFSYDVKMKEKGDIPEGYSVSREKKERFSLILESASTNQTSMYLCASSLPGGGLREAFFGQGTRLTVV.

The chain joins TRBV3-1 to TRBJ2-1, with D possibly matching TRBD2 (5 bases). Trimming took off 0 bases at V and 4 bases at J, with 16 bases between the two ends. Germline V gene sequence: CDR1 LGHDT, CDR2 YNNKEL (reference sequence). The CDR3 contains 17 residues. CDR3 coding DNA: TGTGCCAGCAGCCAAGAGATCGTTAGCGAGTATTACAATGAGCAGTTCTTC. This encodes CASSQEIVSEYYNEQFF.

The gene calls are TRBV14 and TRBJ1-1, with D hard to call. V lost 6 bases, J lost 0 bases, and 11 bases lay in between. The CDR3 sequence is 14 residues long. The germline V gene has CDR1 SGHDN and CDR2 FVKESK. CDR3 region: CASRKSTVNTEAFF. CDR3 coding DNA: TGTGCCAGCAGAAAATCCACGGTGAACACTGAAGCTTTCTTT.

The V call is TRBV20-1, the J call TRBJ2-3, with D possibly TRBD2 on 5 matching bases. This CDR3 has 14 residues. Trimming shortened V by 4 bases and J by 2 bases, and 13 bases separated the two germline ends. Germline V gene lookup returns CDR1 DFQATT and CDR2 SNEGSKA (reference sequence). CDR3 in amino acids: CSANPGSLTDTQYF. The CDR3 region has the DNA TGCAGTGCTAATCCGGGATCCCTCACAGATACGCAGTATTTT.

This clonotype was seen a handful of times. CDR3 residues: CASVEVAGTDTQYF. The CDR3 coding sequence is TGTGCCAGCGTAGAGGTTGCTGGCACAGATACGCAGTATTTT. The chain recombines TRBV27 with TRBJ2-3, with D unresolved. This CDR3 is 14 amino acids long. Germline loops: CDR1 MNHEY, CDR2 SMNVEV (reference sequence). V was trimmed by 8 bases and J by 1 base, leaving 13 bases between them.

V is TRBV6-2 or TRBV6-3 and J is TRBJ2-1, with 10 nucleotides matching TRBD1. This CDR3 is built from 16 residues. The ends lost 0 bases at V and 7 bases at J; junction bases unmatched: 6. The germline gives CDR1 MNHEY, CDR2 SVGEGT. CDR3 in DNA: TGTGCCAGCAGTTACTCTCTCCGACAGGGGGCGAATGAGCAGTTCTTC. This sequence encodes CASSYSLRQGANEQFF.

The V and J genes are TRBV20-1 and TRBJ2-7; TRBD1 matches 7 bases. The V gene's germline CDR1 is DFQATT and CDR2 SNEGSKA (reference sequence). V was pared by 7 bases and J by 1 base, with 16 bases of the junction left unmatched. The CDR3 is 16 residues long. The DNA for the CDR3 is TGCAGTGTCCTTCCCCTGATAGGACAGGCTTCCTACGAGCAGTACTTC. It yields the protein CSVLPLIGQASYEQYF.

The rearrangement joins TRBV5-5 to TRBJ2-1, with TRBD1 matching 9 bases. The CDR3 runs 16 residues. Trimming took 6 bases from V and 4 from J; bases not matched to a gene: 11. Germline V CDR1 and CDR2: SGHKS, YYEKEE (reference sequence). The CDR3 region has the DNA TGTGCCAGCAACCATGCGACAGGGGGGTCTTACAATGAGCAGTTCTTC. This sequence encodes CASNHATGGSYNEQFF.

V and J are TRBV7-2 and TRBJ2-7, with D unresolved. V gave up 4 bases and J gave up 0 bases, with 13 bases separating them. CDR1 and CDR2 from the germline V gene are SGHTA and FQGNSA. There are 15 residues in the CDR3. The CDR3 bases are TGTGCCAGCAGCTCCCCCACTACGAGCTCCTACGAGCAGTACTTC. This gives the protein CASSSPTTSSYEQYF.

V usage is TRBV25-1 and J usage is TRBJ1-3, with D maybe TRBD1 (6 bases). Trimming pared 7 bases from V and 0 bases from J, leaving 13 bases between. The germline gives CDR1 MGHDK, CDR2 SYGVNS. The CDR3 sequence is 15 residues long. CDR3 sequence (DNA): TGTGCCAGCAAATATAGGGGGTACTCTGGAAACACCATATATTTT. Translating gives CASKYRGYSGNTIYF.

The chain uses TRBV4-1 and TRBJ2-3, with 7 bases fitting TRBD2. There are 16 residues in the CDR3. V lost 6 bases to trimming and J lost 2 bases; unmatched junction nucleotides: 11. Germline V gives CDR1 MGHRA, CDR2 YSYEKL. The CDR3 is CASRQYSGSNTDTQYF. CDR3 bases: TGCGCCAGCAGACAGTATAGCGGGTCAAACACAGATACGCAGTATTTT.

The V and J genes are TRBV2 and TRBJ2-3; 8 positions agree with TRBD2. Germline V gene data show CDR1 as SNHLY and CDR2 as FYNNEI. With V trimmed by 5 bases and J by 2 bases, 6 bases remained unmatched. This CDR3 comprises 15 residues. CDR3 in amino acids: CASSSTSAITDTQYF. CDR3 DNA: TGTGCCAGCAGTTCGACTAGCGCAATCACAGATACGCAGTATTTT.

V is TRBV7-2 and J is TRBJ1-5, with 9 positions matching TRBD1. Germline CDR1 reads SGHTA; CDR2 reads FQGNSA. The CDR3 is 18 amino acids. The V segment lost 0 bases and the J segment 4 bases; nucleotides outside the gene matches: 10. CDR3 bases: TGTGCCAGCAGCTTAGCAATGGGGACAGGGAGGTTGAATCAGCCCCAGCATTTT. Translation: CASSLAMGTGRLNQPQHF.

The CDR3 protein is CASSKQGIRQETQYF. The CDR3 DNA reads TGCGCCAGCAGCAAACAGGGGATTAGGCAAGAGACCCAGTACTTC. The chain uses TRBV4-1 and TRBJ2-5; 7 positions agree with TRBD1. V trimming: 5 bases; J trimming: 2 bases; junction bases outside the gene matches: 8. This CDR3 contains 15 residues. From germline, CDR1 is MGHRA and CDR2 YSYEKL.

In its sample, this clonotype was seen once. The chain links TRBV24-1 to TRBJ2-2; TRBD1 agrees at 8 bases. V lost 3 bases to trimming and J lost 4 bases; unmatched junction nucleotides: 3. Germline CDR1 is KGHDR and CDR2 is SFDVKD. CDR3 length equals 15 residues. The CDR3 sequence: CATSDLTGATGELFF. In DNA form, the CDR3 reads TGTGCCACCAGTGATCTGACAGGGGCCACCGGGGAGCTGTTTTTT.

The chain couples TRBV6-6 to TRBJ2-1, with 8 bases fitting TRBD2. The germline V gene has CDR1 MNHNY and CDR2 SVGAGI (reference sequence). Trimming removed 3 bases from V and 9 bases from J; junction bases left unmatched: 7. CDR3 length equals 14 residues. The CDR3 loop reads CASSYSVAGTEQFF. As DNA, the CDR3 is TGTGCCAGCAGTTATTCAGTAGCGGGAACTGAGCAGTTCTTC.

This clonotype has more than one count but fewer than ten. The chain combines TRBV5-1 with TRBJ2-1, with TRBD1 as a possible D gene (5 bases). CDR3 length equals 14 residues. CDR1 is SGHRS, CDR2 YFSETQ, per germline. V was clipped by 0 bases and J by 6 bases, with 10 bases between them. CDR3 sequence reads: CASSLGQLSNEQFF. For the CDR3, the DNA is TGCGCCAGCAGCTTGGGACAGCTTTCCAATGAGCAGTTCTTC. The whole variable domain, filled in from reference TRBV5-1 and TRBJ2-1, reads KAGVTQTPRYLIKTRGQQVTLSCSPISGHRSVSWYQQTPGQGLQFLFEYFSETQRNKGNFPGRFSGRQFSNSRSEMNVSTLELGDSALYLCASSLGQLSNEQFFGPGTRLTVL.

This clonotype was seen more than once but under ten times. V gene TRBV9 combines with J gene TRBJ2-3; D possibly corresponds to TRBD1 (5 bases). From germline, CDR1 is SGDLS and CDR2 YYNGEE. V lost 4 bases to trimming and J lost 3 bases, with 12 bases between them. This CDR3 has 14 amino acids. CDR3 sequence: CASSFRQQTDTQYF. CDR3 DNA sequence: TGTGCCAGCAGCTTCCGACAGCAGACAGATACGCAGTATTTT.